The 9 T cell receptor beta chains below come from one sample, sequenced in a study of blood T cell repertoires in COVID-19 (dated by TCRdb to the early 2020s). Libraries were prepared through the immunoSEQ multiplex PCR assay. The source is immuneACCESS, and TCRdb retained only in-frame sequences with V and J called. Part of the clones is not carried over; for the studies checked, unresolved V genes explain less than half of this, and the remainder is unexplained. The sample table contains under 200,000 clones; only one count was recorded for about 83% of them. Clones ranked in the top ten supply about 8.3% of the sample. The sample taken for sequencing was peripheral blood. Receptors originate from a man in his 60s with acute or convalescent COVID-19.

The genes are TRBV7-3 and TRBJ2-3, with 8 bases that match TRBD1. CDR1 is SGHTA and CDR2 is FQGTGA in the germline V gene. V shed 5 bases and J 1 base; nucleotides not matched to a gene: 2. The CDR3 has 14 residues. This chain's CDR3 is CASSTDRGTDTQYF. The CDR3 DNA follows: TGTGCCAGCAGCACGGACAGGGGCACAGATACGCAGTATTTT.

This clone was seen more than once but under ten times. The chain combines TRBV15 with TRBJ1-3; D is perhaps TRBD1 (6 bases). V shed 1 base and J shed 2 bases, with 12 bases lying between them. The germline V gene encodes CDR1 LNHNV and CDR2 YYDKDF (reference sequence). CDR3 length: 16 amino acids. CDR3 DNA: TGTGCCACCAGCAGAGGGGACCCAGGGGCTGGAAACACCATATATTTT. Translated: CATSRGDPGAGNTIYF.

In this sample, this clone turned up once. The CDR3 nucleotides read TGTGCCAGCAGCCTTGGGACAGGGAAGGGAGAGCAGTACTTC. Translation gives CASSLGTGKGEQYF. V usage is TRBV11-2 and J usage is TRBJ2-7; 9 nucleotides align to TRBD1. Losses at the gene ends were 5 bases for V and 7 bases for J; bases not matched to a gene: 9. The CDR3 spans 14 residues. Per germline, CDR1 SGHAT and CDR2 FQNNGV.

In nucleotides, the CDR3 is TGTGCCAGCGGCGGGACAGGGGCCACTGAAGCTTTCTTT. Translating it yields CASGGTGATEAFF. The genes are TRBV2 and TRBJ1-1, with 10 bases identical to TRBD1. Germline-derived CDR1 and CDR2 are SNHLY and FYNNEI. Trimming removed 8 bases from V and 4 bases from J; junction bases left unmatched: 4. This CDR3 is built from 13 residues.

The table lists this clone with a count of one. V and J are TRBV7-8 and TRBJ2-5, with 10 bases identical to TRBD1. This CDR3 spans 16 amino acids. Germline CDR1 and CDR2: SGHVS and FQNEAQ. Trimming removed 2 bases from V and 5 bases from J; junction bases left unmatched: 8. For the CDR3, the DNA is TGTGCCAGCAGCTTAAGCGACAGGGGGCTTAAGGAGACCCAGTACTTC. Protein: CASSLSDRGLKETQYF.

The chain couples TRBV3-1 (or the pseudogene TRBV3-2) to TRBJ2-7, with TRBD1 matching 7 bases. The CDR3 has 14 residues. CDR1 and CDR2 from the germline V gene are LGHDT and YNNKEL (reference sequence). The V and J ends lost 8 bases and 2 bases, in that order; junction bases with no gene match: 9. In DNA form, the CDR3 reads TGTGCCAGCCAAGAACAGGGGATTCCCTACGAGCAGTACTTC. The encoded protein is CASQEQGIPYEQYF.

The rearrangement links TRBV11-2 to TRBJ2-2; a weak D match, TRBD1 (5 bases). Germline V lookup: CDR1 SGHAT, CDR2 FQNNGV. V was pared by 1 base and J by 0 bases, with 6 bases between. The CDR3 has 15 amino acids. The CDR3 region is CASSLGTTNTGELFF. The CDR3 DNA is TGTGCCAGCAGCTTAGGGACAACGAACACCGGGGAGCTGTTTTTT.

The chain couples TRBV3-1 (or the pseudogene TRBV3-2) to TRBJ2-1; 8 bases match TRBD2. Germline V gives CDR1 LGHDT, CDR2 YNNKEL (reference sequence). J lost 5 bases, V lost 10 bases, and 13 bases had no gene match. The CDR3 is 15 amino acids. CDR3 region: CATSGGAGVDNEQFF. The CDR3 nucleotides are TGTGCCACTTCCGGGGGAGCGGGGGTAGACAATGAGCAGTTCTTC.

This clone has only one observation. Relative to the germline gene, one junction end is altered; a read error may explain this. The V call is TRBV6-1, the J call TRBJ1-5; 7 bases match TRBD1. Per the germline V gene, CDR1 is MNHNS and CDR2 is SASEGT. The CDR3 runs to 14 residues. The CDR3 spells CASSDLGGKQPQHF. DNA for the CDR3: TGTGCCAGCAGTGATCTAGGGGGCAAGCAGCCCCAGCATTTT.